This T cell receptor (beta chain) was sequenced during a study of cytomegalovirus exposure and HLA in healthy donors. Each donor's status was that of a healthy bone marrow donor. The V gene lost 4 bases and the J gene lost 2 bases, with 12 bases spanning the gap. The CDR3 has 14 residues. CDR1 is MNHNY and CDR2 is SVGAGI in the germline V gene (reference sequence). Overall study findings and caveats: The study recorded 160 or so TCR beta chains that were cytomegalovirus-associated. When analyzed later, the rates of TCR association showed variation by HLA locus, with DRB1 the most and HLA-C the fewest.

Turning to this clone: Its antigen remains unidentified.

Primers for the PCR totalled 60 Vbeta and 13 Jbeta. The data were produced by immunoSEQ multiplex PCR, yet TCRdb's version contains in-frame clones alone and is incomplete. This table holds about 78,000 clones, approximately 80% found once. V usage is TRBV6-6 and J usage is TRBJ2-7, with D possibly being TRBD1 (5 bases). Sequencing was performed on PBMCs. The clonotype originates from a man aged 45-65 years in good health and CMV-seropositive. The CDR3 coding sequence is TGTGCCAGCAGTTCCCCGACAGCCGCCTACGAGCAGTACTTC. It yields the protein CASSSPTAAYEQYF.